This entry lists 13 T cell receptor beta chains sequenced from one sample in a study of CD8 T cells in Susac syndrome (dated by TCRdb to about 2019). The library was generated by the immunoSEQ multiplex PCR assay. RNA was extracted using the RNeasy kit, and about 0.45 to 1 ug of the RNA was reverse transcribed with random hexamers. TCRdb reprocessed the public reads (quality trimming at Q25 with fastp, clone calling with MiXCR) and kept in-frame beta chains. Each record represents a unique CDR3 protein, reported with the most common genes and DNA among its rows. The sample records some 140,000 distinct CDR3 sequences, approximately 95% of which are singletons. Around 0.2% of the sample belongs to the ten largest clones. The sequenced material came from CD8+ T cells from PBMCs. The source is a human donor with Susac syndrome.

CDR3 coding DNA: TGCAGTGCTAGGACTAGCGGGGTCTACAATGAGCAGTTCTTC. Translating it yields CSARTSGVYNEQFF. The chain couples TRBV20-1 to TRBJ2-1, with 11 bases fitting TRBD2. The CDR3 contains 14 residues. Trimming cost V 3 bases and J 3 bases; bases outside gene matches: 1. CDR1 is DFQATT and CDR2 is SNEGSKA in the germline V gene (reference sequence).

The V gene is TRBV7-2, the J gene TRBJ2-1; D call uncertain. This CDR3 region has 13 residues. Trimming took 0 bases from V and 5 from J, leaving 5 bases between them. Germline V gene sequence: CDR1 SGHTA, CDR2 FQGNSA. CDR3 nucleotides: TGTGCCAGCAGCTTAGCGGGTAACAATGAGCAGTTCTTC. Amino acid sequence: CASSLAGNNEQFF.

V and J are TRBV27 and TRBJ1-1; D remains unclear. Germline loops: CDR1 MNHEY, CDR2 SMNVEV (reference sequence). The CDR3 extends over 9 amino acids. CDR3 in amino acids: CALRSEAFF. The DNA for the CDR3 is TGTGCGTTACGGTCTGAAGCTTTCTTT.

The chain recombines TRBV7-9 with TRBJ2-7; tentative D call: TRBD2 (5 bases). V gave up 8 bases and J gave up 6 bases, with 17 bases separating them. CDR3 length: 13 residues. From germline, CDR1 is SEHNR and CDR2 FQNEAQ (reference sequence). CDR3 region: CASQGPLGVEQYF. The CDR3 nucleotides read TGTGCCAGCCAAGGGCCGTTGGGAGTCGAGCAGTACTTC.

V is TRBV20-1 and J is TRBJ1-5; TRBD1 might be the D (6 bases). From germline, CDR1 is DFQATT and CDR2 SNEGSKA (reference sequence). Trimming took 0 bases from V and 6 from J, leaving 18 bases between them. The CDR3 runs 16 residues. In DNA, the CDR3 is TGCAGTGCTAGAGATTCGAGCGGGGAGGGGGGTCAGCCCCAGCATTTT. This sequence encodes CSARDSSGEGGQPQHF.

The chain carries TRBV11-2 and TRBJ1-5; D gene uncertain. V was trimmed by 5 bases and J by 0 bases, leaving 11 bases between them. Looked up from germline, CDR1 is SGHAT and CDR2 is FQNNGV. There are 15 residues in the CDR3. DNA of the CDR3: TGTGCCAGCAGCGAGAACAGCCTTAGCAATCAGCCCCAGCATTTT. Translation: CASSENSLSNQPQHF.

J is TRBJ1-1 and V is TRBV29-1, with a possible D match to TRBD1 (6 bases). Germline CDR1 reads SQVTM; CDR2 reads ANQGSEA. V was cut by 7 bases and J by 5 bases, with 14 bases left in between. CDR3 length: 12 amino acids. The CDR3 loop is CSGHRAGTEAFF. In nucleotides, the CDR3 is TGCAGCGGCCACAGGGCGGGGACTGAAGCTTTCTTT. Variable domain in full (rest from reference TRBV29-1 and TRBJ1-1): SAVISQKPSRDICQRGTSLTIQCQVDSQVTMMFWYRQQPGQSLTLIATANQGSEATYESGFVIDKFPISRPNLTFSTLTVSNMSPEDSSIYLCSGHRAGTEAFFGQGTRLTVV.

The chain combines TRBV7-6 with TRBJ2-5; perhaps D is TRBD1 or TRBD2 (5 bases each). The CDR3 contains 12 residues. Germline V gene sequence: CDR1 SGHVS, CDR2 FNYEAQ. The V end was cut by 6 bases, the J end by 3 bases, with 8 bases between. CDR3 nucleotide sequence: TGTGCCAGCAGTTGGGACGAAGAGACCCAGTACTTC. It yields the protein CASSWDEETQYF. The whole variable domain, remainder taken from reference TRBV7-6 and TRBJ2-5, is GAGVSQSPRYKVTKRGQDVALRCDPISGHVSLYWYRQALGQGPEFLTYFNYEAQQDKSGLPNDRFSAERPEGSISTLTIQRTEQRDSAMYRCASSWDEETQYFGPGTRLLVL.

J is TRBJ2-1 and V is TRBV7-9, with 9 bases that match TRBD1. Trimming at V came to 5 bases and at J to 9 bases, leaving 8 bases not matched to a gene. CDR1 is SEHNR and CDR2 is FQNEAQ in the germline V gene (reference sequence). The CDR3 runs 14 residues. The CDR3 nucleotides read TGTGCCAGCAGCCCCCGGACAGGGGAGCTTGAGCAGTTCTTC. Amino acid sequence: CASSPRTGELEQFF.

V is TRBV6-4 and J is TRBJ2-1; D is ambiguous. The germline V gene encodes CDR1 MRHNA and CDR2 SNTAGT. Trimming took 4 bases from V and 7 from J, leaving 5 bases between them. The length of the CDR3 is 11 residues. The DNA for the CDR3 is TGTGCCAGCAGTGGAGGAAATGAGCAGTTCTTC. Its translation: CASSGGNEQFF.

The table lists this clonotype with a few counts. The rearrangement joins TRBV27 to TRBJ2-7; tentatively, D is TRBD1 (5 bases). V gave up 4 bases and J gave up 2 bases, with 9 bases separating them. There are 13 residues in the CDR3. Germline loops: CDR1 MNHEY, CDR2 SMNVEV (reference sequence). This chain's CDR3 is CASSYAGTYEQYF. DNA for the CDR3: TGTGCCAGCAGTTACGCAGGGACCTACGAGCAGTACTTC.

This rearrangement joins TRBV9 to TRBJ2-3; D gene ambiguous. The germline CDR1 and CDR2 sequences are SGDLS and YYNGEE. Deletions cut 3 bases from V and 2 bases from J, with 4 bases between. The CDR3 spans 12 residues. CDR3 nucleotide sequence: TGTGCCAGCAGCGATTACACAGATACGCAGTATTTT. Translating it yields CASSDYTDTQYF.

The chain carries TRBV4-1 and TRBJ2-1; the match to TRBD2 covers 10 bases. Germline assignment: CDR1 MGHRA and CDR2 YSYEKL. The CDR3 has 17 amino acids. With V trimmed by 4 bases and J by 3 bases, 9 bases remained unmatched. CDR3 sequence: CASSLRVLAGYYNEQFF. The CDR3 DNA reads as TGCGCCAGCAGCCTAAGGGTACTAGCGGGATACTACAATGAGCAGTTCTTC.